This T cell receptor (beta chain) was identified during a study of T cell clonotyping in hematopoietic cell transplantation. Broader study findings: No sorting was done, leaving CD4 and CD8 contributions mixed.

TCRdb's copy holds only in-frame clones and misses some; the assay was immunoSEQ multiplex PCR. The sample has roughly 24,000 clones, around 80% seen once. Note on this clone: No antigen is known for it.

The V gene's germline CDR1 is SGHDT and CDR2 YYEEEE. With 3 bases clipped from V and 2 bases from J, the junction kept 10 bases outside the gene matches. This CDR3 comprises 17 residues. The time point was: recipient sample about 28 days before transplant, after cytoreduction. Sequences were derived from peripheral blood mononuclear cells, sampled before stem cell transplant. The receptor was derived from an older woman with acute myeloid leukemia. Some clones in this sample may be carry-over from other donors' samples. The chain employs TRBV5-6 and TRBJ2-1, with TRBD2 identical over 8 bases. The CDR3 DNA follows: TGTGCCAGCAGCTGGACCACGCGGGGGGTAACCTACAATGAGCAGTTCTTC. It yields the protein CASSWTTRGVTYNEQFF.